This TCR beta chain was captured in a study of T cell responses to AZD1222 COVID-19 vaccine. The data were produced by immunoSEQ multiplex PCR, yet TCRdb's version contains in-frame clones alone and is incomplete. The table lists 90,000 to 150,000 clones, over 85% of them singletons. CDR1 SGHAT and CDR2 FQNNGV come from the germline V gene. This CDR3 is built from 14 residues. V lost 6 bases, J lost 6 bases, and 6 bases stayed unmatched. Material: peripheral blood, obtained on day 0 of AZD1222 vaccination. The receptor was isolated from an adult in good health. V is TRBV11-2 and J is TRBJ2-3; 10 bases agree with TRBD2. This CDR3 is CASSRSTSGDTQYF. CDR3 coding DNA: TGTGCCAGCAGTCGCTCGACTAGCGGGGATACGCAGTATTTT.